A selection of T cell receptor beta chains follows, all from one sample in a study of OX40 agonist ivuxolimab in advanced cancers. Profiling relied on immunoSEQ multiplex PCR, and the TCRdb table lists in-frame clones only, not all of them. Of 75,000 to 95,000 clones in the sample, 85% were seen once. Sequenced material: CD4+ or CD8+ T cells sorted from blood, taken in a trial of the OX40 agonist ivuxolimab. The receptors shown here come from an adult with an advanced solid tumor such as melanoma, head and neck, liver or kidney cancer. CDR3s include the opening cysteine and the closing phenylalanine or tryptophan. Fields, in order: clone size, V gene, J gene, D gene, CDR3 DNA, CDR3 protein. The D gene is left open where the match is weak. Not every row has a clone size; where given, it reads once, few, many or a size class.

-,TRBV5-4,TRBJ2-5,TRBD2,TGTGCCAGCAGCCTACTTCACGACGGGGGGAAGACCCAGTACTTC,CASSLLHDGGKTQYF
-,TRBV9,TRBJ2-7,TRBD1,TGTGCCAGCAGCCCCAACCTGGACAGGGGTTACGAGCAGTACTTC,CASSPNLDRGYEQYF
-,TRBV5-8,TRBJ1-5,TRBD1,TGTGCCAGCAGCTTTCTCAAATCCCCGGGACAGACAAAGCCCCAGCATTTT,CASSFLKSPGQTKPQHF
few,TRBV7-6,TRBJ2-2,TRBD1,TGTGCCAGCAGCCTTCAGGGGGCGCGGACCGGGGAGCTGTTTTTT,CASSLQGARTGELFF
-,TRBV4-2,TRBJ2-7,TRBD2,TGTGCCAGCAGCCAAGGGGGACTAGCTTACGAGCAGTACTTC,CASSQGGLAYEQYF
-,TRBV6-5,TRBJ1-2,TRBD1,TGTGCCAGCAGCACTGGACAGGCGGCTAACTATGGCTACACCTTC,CASSTGQAANYGYTF
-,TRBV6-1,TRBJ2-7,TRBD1,TGTGCCAGCGGGACAGGGATAATCTCCTACGAGCAGTACTTC,CASGTGIISYEQYF
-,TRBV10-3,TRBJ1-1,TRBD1,TGTGCCATCAGTTCGGGACAGAGGAACACTGAAGCTTTCTTT,CAISSGQRNTEAFF
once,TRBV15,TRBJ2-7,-,TGTGCCACCAGCAGAGATCACGGGGGCCTCTCCTACGAGCAGTACTTC,CATSRDHGGLSYEQYF
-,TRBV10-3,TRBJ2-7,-,TGTGCCATCGGAAGTACCCACTACGAGCAGTACTTC,CAIGSTHYEQYF
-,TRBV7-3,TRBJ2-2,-,TGTGCCAGCAGCTTAGGGTCGAACACCGGGGAGCTGTTTTTT,CASSLGSNTGELFF
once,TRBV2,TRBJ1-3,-,TGTGCCAGCAGTGAAGAAAGACAGGATGGAAACACCATATATTTT,CASSEERQDGNTIYF
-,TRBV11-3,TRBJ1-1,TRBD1,TGTGCCAGCAGCCCCGCGGGGACAGGGAGCTCGGGGACTGAAGCTTTCTTT,CASSPAGTGSSGTEAFF
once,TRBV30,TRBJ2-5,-,TGTGCCTGGAACAGGGTGGAAGAGACCCAGTACTTC,CAWNRVEETQYF
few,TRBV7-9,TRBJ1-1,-,TGTGCCAGTACCGACAGATCGAACACTGAAGCTTTCTTT,CASTDRSNTEAFF
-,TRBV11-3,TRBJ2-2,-,TGTGCCAGCAGCTTAGAGACACAGGGTTACGGGGAGCTGTTTTTT,CASSLETQGYGELFF
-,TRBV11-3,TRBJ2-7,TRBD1,TGTGCCAGCAGCTTACTCCGGACAGGCAATTCCGACTACGAGCAGTACTTC,CASSLLRTGNSDYEQYF
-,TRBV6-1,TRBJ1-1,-,TGTGCCAGCAGTGGGGGGGCAGGTGAGAACACTGAAGCTTTCTTT,CASSGGAGENTEAFF
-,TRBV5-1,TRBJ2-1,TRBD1,TGCGCCAGCAGCGTAACAGGGGGATGGAGCAATGAGCAGTTCTTC,CASSVTGGWSNEQFF
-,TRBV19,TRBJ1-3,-,TGTGCCAGTATCGTGGACGCCATCTCTGGAAACACCATATATTTT,CASIVDAISGNTIYF
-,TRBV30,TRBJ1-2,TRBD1,TGTGCCTGGCGGACAGGGGACTATGGCTACACCTTC,CAWRTGDYGYTF
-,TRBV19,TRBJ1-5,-,TGTGCCAGTACCATAAGGGATCACAATCAGCCCCAGCATTTT,CASTIRDHNQPQHF
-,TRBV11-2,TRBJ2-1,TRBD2,TGTGCCAGCAGCCAGCGGGGGAACTCCTACAATGAGCAGTTCTTC,CASSQRGNSYNEQFF
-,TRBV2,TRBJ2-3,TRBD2,TGTGCCAGCAGTGAACAGCGGGGACCAGATACGCAGTATTTT,CASSEQRGPDTQYF
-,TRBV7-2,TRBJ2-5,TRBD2,TGTGCCAGCAGCTTAGGTGGCGGGGGGGCAGCCGAGACCCAGTACTTC,CASSLGGGGAAETQYF
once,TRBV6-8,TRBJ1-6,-,TGTGCCAGCAGAAACCTCCTAGTCGAAAATTCACCCCTCCACTTT,CASRNLLVENSPLHF
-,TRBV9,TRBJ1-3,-,TGTGCCAGCAGCGCCCGACAGTCCTCTGGAAACACCATATATTTT,CASSARQSSGNTIYF
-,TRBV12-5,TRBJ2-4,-,TGTGCTAGCGCGCGGCCCCGGGACTCCCAAAACATTCAGTACTTC,CASARPRDSQNIQYF
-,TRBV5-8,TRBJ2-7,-,TGTGCCAGCAGCTTGGGTCTGAGGACAGCGCTCTCCTACGAGCAGTACTTC,CASSLGLRTALSYEQYF
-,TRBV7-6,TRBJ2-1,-,TGTGCCAGCAGCTCCAGGGGCCAAATACTGGACTACAATGAGCAGTTCTTC,CASSSRGQILDYNEQFF
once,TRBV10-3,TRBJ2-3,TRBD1,TGTGCCATCAGTGACCTACTACAGGGGAGTGAGCAGTATTTT,CAISDLLQGSEQYF
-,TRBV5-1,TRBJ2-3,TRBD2,TGCGCCAGCAGCTTGTACAGCGGGGGGGCCGGGTCTGCGGATACGCAGTATTTT,CASSLYSGGAGSADTQYF